A few counts support the clone carrying this T cell receptor (beta chain). The CDR3 totals 17 residues. V was pared by 0 bases and J by 5 bases, with 8 bases of the junction left unmatched. Germline values: CDR1 MGHRA, CDR2 YSYEKL. Next came a second PCR, run for about 6 to 11 cycles, which used a sample-barcoded 5' primer along with a J-beta primer mix. TCRdb ran MiXCR on the 5' RACE reads and lists one entry per CDR3 protein. Among under 700,000 distinct CDR3 sequences, approximately 25% were seen once, and the ten largest hold 8.7%. This entry comes from a study of blood T cells in healthy people across ages. Separately, the same data were catalogued under a study of T cells of mothers and their children.

The rearrangement joins TRBV4-1 to TRBJ2-1, with 9 bases matching TRBD1. This TCR came from a boy aged 10-17 years in good health. Sequenced sample: blood. CDR3 sequence reads: CASSQDPRQGVNNEQFF. CDR3 coding DNA: TGCGCCAGCAGCCAAGACCCCCGACAGGGGGTTAACAATGAGCAGTTCTTC.